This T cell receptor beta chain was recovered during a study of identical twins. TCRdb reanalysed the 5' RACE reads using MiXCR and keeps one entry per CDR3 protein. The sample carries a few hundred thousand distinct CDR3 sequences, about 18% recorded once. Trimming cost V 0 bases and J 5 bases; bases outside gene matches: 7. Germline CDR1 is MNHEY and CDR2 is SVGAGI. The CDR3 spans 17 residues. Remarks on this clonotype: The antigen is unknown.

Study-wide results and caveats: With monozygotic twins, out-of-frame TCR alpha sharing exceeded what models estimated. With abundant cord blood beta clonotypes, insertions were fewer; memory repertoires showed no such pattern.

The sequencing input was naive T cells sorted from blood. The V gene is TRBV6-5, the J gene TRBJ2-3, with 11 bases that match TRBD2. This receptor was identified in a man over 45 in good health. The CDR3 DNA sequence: TGTGCCAGCAGTTACTCTCCGACTAGCGGGATTGGAGATACGCAGTATTTT. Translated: CASSYSPTSGIGDTQYF.